One and the same sample provided the 24 T cell receptor beta chains below, sequenced in a study of blood T cell repertoires in COVID-19. The table came from immunoSEQ multiplex PCR; TCRdb's copy has only in-frame clones and leaves some out. This sample yields some 190,000 clones, of which more than 85% are seen a single time; less than 1.5% belongs to the top ten. What was sequenced was peripheral blood. These receptor sequences come from a man aged 25 to 40 with acute or convalescent COVID-19.

This rearrangement joins TRBV30 to TRBJ2-1, with TRBD2 identical over 8 bases. The CDR3 runs to 17 residues. CDR1 and CDR2 (germline): GTSNPN, SVGIG (reference sequence). V trimming: 4 bases; J trimming: 6 bases; junction bases outside the gene matches: 17. The CDR3 coding sequence is TGTGCCTGGACCCAGGGCTGGCCGGGGGGGGCCGGCAATGAGCAGTTCTTC. Translated: CAWTQGWPGGAGNEQFF.

This clone has a single count. The J gene is TRBJ1-4, the V gene TRBV3-1 (or the pseudogene TRBV3-2), with D perhaps matching TRBD1 (6 bases). V dropped 3 bases and J dropped 10 bases, with 15 bases sitting between them. The germline CDR1 and CDR2 sequences are LGHDT and YNNKEL (reference sequence). This CDR3 has 14 residues. CDR3 protein: CASSHHGQQVKLFF. CDR3 bases: TGTGCCAGCAGCCATCACGGACAGCAAGTAAAACTGTTTTTT.

The CDR3 nucleotides read TGCGCCAGCAGCCAAGATCGGAGTGCCCGTGTCTACGAGCAGTACTTC. It translates to CASSQDRSARVYEQYF. The genes are TRBV4-1 and TRBJ2-7; no firm D call. The V gene lost 0 bases and the J gene lost 3 bases, with 15 bases spanning the gap. Germline V CDR1 and CDR2: MGHRA, YSYEKL. This CDR3 spans 16 amino acids.

V usage is TRBV9 and J usage is TRBJ1-6; no reliable D call. In germline, CDR1 is SGDLS, CDR2 YYNGEE. Deletions cut 0 bases from V and 6 bases from J, with 10 bases between. CDR3 size: 15 residues. CDR3 coding DNA: TGTGCCAGCAGCGTAGCTCCCGGGGTTAATTCACCCCTCCACTTT. Protein: CASSVAPGVNSPLHF.

The chain has TRBV7-2 and TRBJ2-3, with 10 bases lining up with TRBD2. In germline, CDR1 is SGHTA, CDR2 FQGNSA. The ends lost 1 base at V and 14 bases at J; junction bases unmatched: 15. The CDR3 spans 16 residues. In DNA form, the CDR3 reads TGTGCCAGCAGCTTAGAGGCTAGCGGGAGCGGTTTACGGTGGTATTTT. Translated, it gives CASSLEASGSGLRWYF. Complete variable domain (other parts from reference TRBV7-2 and TRBJ2-3): GAGVSQSPSNKVTEKGKDVELRCDPISGHTALYWYRQSLGQGLEFLIYFQGNSAPDKSGLPSDRFSAERTGGSVSTLTIQRTQQEDSAVYLCASSLEASGSGLRWYFGPGTRLTVL.

V gene TRBV28 combines with J gene TRBJ1-2, with D unresolved. The V end lost 5 bases, the J end lost 2 bases, and 12 bases lay between the germline ends. The germline V gene encodes CDR1 MDHEN and CDR2 SYDVKM. The CDR3 covers 14 residues. The CDR3 here is CASSPAGNNYGYTF. CDR3 bases: TGTGCCAGCAGTCCCGCCGGGAACAACTATGGCTACACCTTC.

This chain links TRBV3-1 (or the pseudogene TRBV3-2) with TRBJ1-3; D is unclear. The CDR3 extends over 15 amino acids. Germline loops: CDR1 LGHDT, CDR2 YNNKEL (reference sequence). Trimming took 4 bases from V and 0 from J, leaving 10 bases between them. CDR3 bases: TGTGCCAGCAGCCGCCAGGTATACTCTGGAAACACCATATATTTT. It encodes CASSRQVYSGNTIYF.

The chain recombines TRBV11-3 with TRBJ2-1, with D tentatively TRBD2 (6 bases). The V and J ends lost 5 bases and 9 bases respectively, with 14 bases between them. The CDR3 is made up of 13 amino acids. CDR1 is SGHNT and CDR2 is YENEEA in the germline V gene. CDR3 sequence (DNA): TGTGCCAGCAGCCCCAAGTGGGAGGCTGAGCAGTTCTTC. As protein: CASSPKWEAEQFF.

This rearrangement joins TRBV28 to TRBJ1-3, with D unclear. V gave up 3 bases and J gave up 0 bases, with 12 bases separating them. Germline CDR1 is MDHEN and CDR2 is SYDVKM. This CDR3 comprises 16 residues. This chain's CDR3 is CASSLGGSRSGNTIYF. As DNA, the CDR3 is TGTGCCAGCAGTTTGGGAGGCTCTCGCTCTGGAAACACCATATATTTT. Looking up the rest from reference TRBV28 and TRBJ1-3 gives the full variable domain: DVKVTQSSRYLVKRTGEKVFLECVQDMDHENMFWYRQDPGLGLRLIYFSYDVKMKEKGDIPEGYSVSREKKERFSLILESASTNQTSMYLCASSLGGSRSGNTIYFGEGSWLTVV.

The rearrangement joins TRBV6-5 to TRBJ2-3; TRBD1 might be the D (6 bases). CDR3 length: 14 amino acids. Trimming removed 6 bases at V and 3 bases at J, with 13 bases between. CDR1 and CDR2 (germline): MNHEY, SVGAGI. In DNA form, the CDR3 reads TGTGCCAGCAGACACAGGGCGAGGACAGATACGCAGTATTTT. It is translated as CASRHRARTDTQYF.

This clone was seen just once. The genes are TRBV27 and TRBJ2-1; 15 bases map to TRBD2. V shed 9 bases, J shed 7 bases, and the junction held 7 bases outside the gene matches. The V gene's germline CDR1 is MNHEY and CDR2 SMNVEV (reference sequence). The CDR3 consists of 15 residues. CDR3 region: CARRTGTSGRNEQFF. CDR3 bases: TGTGCCAGGCGGACCGGGACTAGCGGGAGGAATGAGCAGTTCTTC.

The genes are TRBV2 and TRBJ1-1; 9 positions agree with TRBD1. V lost 7 bases to trimming and J lost 5 bases; unmatched junction nucleotides: 5. The CDR3 spans 13 residues. The germline CDR1 and CDR2 sequences are SNHLY and FYNNEI. The CDR3 DNA sequence: TGTGCCAGCACCCCGGACAGGGGAACTGAAGCTTTCTTT. Encoded protein: CASTPDRGTEAFF.

The V and J genes are TRBV28 and TRBJ2-7; 7 positions match TRBD2. In germline, CDR1 is MDHEN, CDR2 SYDVKM. CDR3 size: 12 residues. The CDR3 sequence: CTSGKPHYEQYF. In DNA, the CDR3 is TGTACGAGCGGGAAACCTCACTACGAGCAGTACTTC.

V gene TRBV19 combines with J gene TRBJ1-1; D ambiguous. Trimming pared 7 bases from V and 11 bases from J, leaving 14 bases between. The germline CDR1 and CDR2 sequences are LNHDA and SQIVND (reference sequence). This CDR3 contains 11 residues. CDR3 coding DNA: TGTGCCAGTACTTCTTACACGAGGGCTTTCTTT. It encodes CASTSYTRAFF. The full variable domain, its missing parts supplied by reference TRBV19 and TRBJ1-1, is DGGITQSPKYLFRKEGQNVTLSCEQNLNHDAMYWYRQDPGQGLRLIYYSQIVNDFQKGDIAEGYSVSREKKESFPLTVTSAQKNPTAFYLCASTSYTRAFFGQGTRLTVV.

This chain joins TRBV11-2 and TRBJ2-1; D unclear. This CDR3 contains 16 residues. The germline V gene has CDR1 SGHAT and CDR2 FQNNGV. Trimming left V 4 bases short and J 0 bases short, with 13 bases between. CDR3: CASSSASAISYNEQFF. The DNA of the CDR3 is TGTGCCAGCAGCTCCGCTAGTGCCATCTCCTACAATGAGCAGTTCTTC.

The rearrangement uses TRBV28 and TRBJ2-3; TRBD2 matches 10 bases. V was pared by 5 bases and J by 5 bases, with 7 bases of the junction left unmatched. This CDR3 is 15 amino acids long. In germline, CDR1 is MDHEN, CDR2 SYDVKM. In DNA, the CDR3 is TGTGCCAGCAGTAGCGGGGGGGTTCGGGGAGATACGCAGTATTTT. Protein sequence: CASSSGGVRGDTQYF.

The CDR3 nucleotides are TGTGCCAGCAATATCTGGGGAGGCAATCAGCCCCAGCATTTT. Residues: CASNIWGGNQPQHF. The genes are TRBV6-5 and TRBJ1-5; D gene uncertain. The CDR3 consists of 14 residues. Between the trimmed V and J ends, which lost 7 bases and 2 bases, there was a span of 12 bases. CDR1 is MNHEY and CDR2 is SVGAGI in the germline V gene.

Here the CDR3 DNA reads TGCAGCGGACAGGGCCCCCATGAGCAGTTCTTC. Translating gives CSGQGPHEQFF. This chain connects TRBV29-1 to TRBJ2-1, with 7 bases aligning to TRBD1. CDR3 length: 11 residues. Germline CDR1 reads SQVTM; CDR2 reads ANQGSEA. V trimming: 7 bases; J trimming: 8 bases; junction bases outside the gene matches: 5.

J is TRBJ2-1 and V is TRBV2; TRBD2 matches 8 bases. The CDR3 sequence is 12 residues long. After removal of 9 bases from V and 7 bases from J, the junction contained 5 bases not matched to a gene. Germline V gene lookup returns CDR1 SNHLY and CDR2 FYNNEI. The CDR3 here is CARRGGGNEQFF. For the CDR3, the DNA is TGTGCCAGACGGGGGGGCGGAAATGAGCAGTTCTTC.

The genes are TRBV10-2 and TRBJ2-7, with 9 positions matching TRBD1. Trimming cost V 6 bases and J 3 bases; bases outside gene matches: 6. The CDR3 has 14 residues. CDR1 and CDR2 (germline): WSHSY, SAAADI. For the CDR3, the DNA is TGCGCCAGCAGGACCGGGACAGGGAACTACGAGCAGTACTTC. Protein sequence: CASRTGTGNYEQYF.

The chain has TRBV15 and TRBJ1-4, with 7 nucleotides matching TRBD1. The V segment lost 2 bases and the J segment 4 bases; nucleotides outside the gene matches: 4. The CDR3 has 15 amino acids. Germline V lookup: CDR1 LNHNV, CDR2 YYDKDF (reference sequence). The CDR3 DNA is TGTGCCACCAGCAGAAGACAGGGTGTTAATGAAAAACTGTTTTTT. Protein product: CATSRRQGVNEKLFF.

J is TRBJ2-7 and V is TRBV5-1; D perhaps matches TRBD1 (6 bases). This CDR3 comprises 14 residues. Trimming took off 0 bases at V and 5 bases at J, with 12 bases between the two ends. From germline, CDR1 is SGHRS and CDR2 YFSETQ. The DNA for the CDR3 is TGCGCCAGCAGCTTGGGTGCAGGGGATAACGAGCAGTACTTC. Residues: CASSLGAGDNEQYF.

The CDR3 nucleotides are TGTGCCAGCAGTTTTGTTCAGGGGAAACTGTCTGAAGCTTTCTTT. The encoded protein is CASSFVQGKLSEAFF. This sequence joins TRBV7-9 and TRBJ1-1; a possible D gene is TRBD1 (6 bases). V shed 6 bases and J shed 6 bases, with 20 bases lying between them. The germline V gene has CDR1 SEHNR and CDR2 FQNEAQ (reference sequence). CDR3 length: 15 amino acids.

J is TRBJ2-7 and V is TRBV27; 11 bases match TRBD2. The CDR3 runs to 14 residues. The J segment lost 4 bases and the V segment lost 4 bases, leaving 3 bases of the junction unmatched. From germline, CDR1 is MNHEY and CDR2 SMNVEV (reference sequence). The CDR3 DNA reads as TGTGCCAGCAGTTATACTAGCGGGAGTTACGAGCAGTACTTC. Its protein is CASSYTSGSYEQYF.